A selection of T cell receptor beta chains follows, all from one sample in a study of regulatory T cells in long-lasting Graves disease. TCRdb re-called the multiplex PCR reads through MiXCR, storing one row per CDR3 protein. Here the sample spans roughly 500,000 distinct CDR3 sequences, roughly 14% being singletons. The sample was also reused in another study, on T cells in Graves' hyperthyroidism and ophthalmopathy.

Specimen: peripheral blood mononuclear cells (PBMCs), collected at new diagnosis, from a patient treated with antithyroid drugs. The source is a man aged 25-45 years with Graves disease. CDR3s include the opening cysteine and the closing phenylalanine or tryptophan. A D gene is named only where the DNA matches it firmly. Clone size is stated in some rows and not others, as once, few, many or a class when expanded.

d_gene: -; v_gene: TRBV2; j_gene: TRBJ1-3; abundance: many; CDR3aa: CASSFSGASGNTIYF
d_gene: -; v_gene: TRBV25-1; j_gene: TRBJ2-2; abundance: many; CDR3aa: CASSTGETGELFF
d_gene: -; v_gene: TRBV2; j_gene: TRBJ2-7; abundance: many; CDR3aa: CASRPLVGGYEQYF
d_gene: TRBD1; v_gene: TRBV24-1; j_gene: TRBJ1-5; abundance: many; CDR3aa: CATSDDRGSQPQHF
d_gene: TRBD2; v_gene: TRBV5-1; j_gene: -; abundance: few; CDR3aa: CASGLAGGGRETQYF
d_gene: TRBD2; v_gene: TRBV9; j_gene: TRBJ2-1; abundance: many; CDR3aa: CASSADSGTLGEQFF
d_gene: TRBD1; v_gene: TRBV11-2; j_gene: TRBJ2-2; abundance: many; CDR3aa: CASSPGQGAFYTGELFF
d_gene: TRBD1; v_gene: TRBV6-1; j_gene: TRBJ1-1; abundance: few; CDR3aa: CASSQGADSTPNTEAFF
d_gene: TRBD2; v_gene: TRBV9; j_gene: TRBJ2-1; abundance: many; CDR3aa: CASSVIAGGPEQFF
d_gene: TRBD1; v_gene: TRBV29-1; j_gene: TRBJ1-1; abundance: -; CDR3aa: CSADRGEDTEAFF
d_gene: -; v_gene: TRBV2; j_gene: TRBJ2-1; abundance: many; CDR3aa: CASSDPVSYNEQFF
d_gene: -; v_gene: TRBV5-1; j_gene: TRBJ2-1; abundance: many; CDR3aa: CASSSRVHGSDEQFF